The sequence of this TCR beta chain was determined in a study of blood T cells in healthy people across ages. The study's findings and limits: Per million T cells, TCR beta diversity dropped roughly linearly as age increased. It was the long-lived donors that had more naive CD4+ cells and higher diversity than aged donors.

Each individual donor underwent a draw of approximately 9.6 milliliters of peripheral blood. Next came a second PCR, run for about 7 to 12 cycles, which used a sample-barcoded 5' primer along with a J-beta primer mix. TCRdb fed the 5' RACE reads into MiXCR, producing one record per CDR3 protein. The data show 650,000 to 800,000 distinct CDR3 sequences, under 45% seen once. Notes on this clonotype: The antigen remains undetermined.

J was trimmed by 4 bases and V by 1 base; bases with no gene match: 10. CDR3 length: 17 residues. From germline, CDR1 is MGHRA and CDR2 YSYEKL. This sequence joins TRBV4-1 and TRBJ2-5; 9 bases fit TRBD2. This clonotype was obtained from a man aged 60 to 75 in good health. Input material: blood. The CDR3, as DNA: TGCGCCAGCAGCCAAGGTGGGGCTAGCGGGGCTGGAGAGACCCAGTACTTC. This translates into CASSQGGASGAGETQYF.